Below are 20 T cell receptor beta chains sequenced from a single sample in a study of metastatic and nonmetastatic thyroid tumors. All patients were untreated before thyroid surgery. TCRdb reprocessed the PCR reads via MiXCR. Among roughly 16,000 clones listed, approximately 24% were seen once. The sample taken for sequencing was tumor tissue. The receptors were sampled from a male donor with papillary thyroid cancer or a benign thyroid nodule (not recorded which). Some clones in this sample may be carry-over from other donors' samples.

This clone has a count of ten or more. The J gene is TRBJ2-3, the V gene TRBV20-1; 7 bases line up with TRBD1. The germline CDR1 and CDR2 sequences are DFQATT and SNEGSKA (reference sequence). The V segment lost 3 bases and the J segment 6 bases; nucleotides outside the gene matches: 15. The CDR3 is made up of 16 amino acids. Here the CDR3 DNA reads TGCAGTGCTAGGGCCATGGACAGGAAAGGAAGGGATACGCAGTATTTT. Its translation is CSARAMDRKGRDTQYF.

Turning to this clone: The junction departs from the called germline gene at one end, perhaps through a read error. This chain uses TRBV5-1 with TRBJ2-5; 7 bases fit TRBD1. CDR3 size: 14 residues. CDR1 and CDR2 (germline): SGHRS, YFSETQ. Written as DNA, the CDR3 is TGCGCCGGCAGGCCGACAGGGTACGGAGAGACCCAGTACTTC. It is translated as CAGRPTGYGETQYF.

The chain uses TRBV20-1 and TRBJ2-7; the D is unclear. Trimming pared 5 bases from V and 2 bases from J, leaving 16 bases between. The CDR3 consists of 14 residues. CDR1 is DFQATT, CDR2 SNEGSKA, per germline (reference sequence). The CDR3 region is CSASTPQRTYEQYF. DNA for the CDR3: TGCAGTGCTTCAACCCCCCAACGGACCTACGAGCAGTACTTC.

This clone was counted only a few times. This chain joins TRBV27 and TRBJ2-2; 8 nucleotides match TRBD2. Germline-derived CDR1 and CDR2 are MNHEY and SMNVEV (reference sequence). The CDR3 is 17 residues long. V lost 6 bases, J lost 1 base, and 10 bases stayed unmatched. CDR3 residues: CASRPRLAWGNTGELFF. In DNA form, the CDR3 reads TGTGCCAGCAGGCCCCGACTAGCGTGGGGGAACACCGGGGAGCTGTTTTTT.

The chain is built from TRBV7-2 and TRBJ1-2; no clear D gene. The CDR3 consists of 14 residues. The V and J ends lost 6 bases and 7 bases respectively, with 18 bases between them. Germline CDR1 and CDR2: SGHTA and FQGNSA. DNA for the CDR3: TGTGCCAGCAGATCTAAGGCCGAGATGGGTGGCTACACCTTC. Protein product: CASRSKAEMGGYTF.

The chain combines TRBV25-1 with TRBJ1-1; 7 nucleotides align to TRBD1. The CDR3 runs 13 residues. The germline CDR1 and CDR2 sequences are MGHDK and SYGVNS. The ends lost 4 bases at V and 8 bases at J; junction bases unmatched: 7. The CDR3: CASSAWTGVEAFF. As DNA, the CDR3 is TGTGCCAGCAGTGCCTGGACAGGAGTCGAAGCTTTCTTT.

The chain carries TRBV5-1 and TRBJ2-7; possible D gene TRBD1, 5 bases. CDR1 SGHRS and CDR2 YFSETQ come from the germline V gene. The length of the CDR3 is 13 residues. V gave up 0 bases and J gave up 7 bases, with 11 bases separating them. In nucleotides, the CDR3 is TGCGCCAGCAGCTTGGGTATCAGGGCAGAGCAGTACTTC. Residues: CASSLGIRAEQYF.

This clone occurred many times. The chain uses TRBV5-1 and TRBJ2-6; no reliable D call. In germline, CDR1 is SGHRS, CDR2 YFSETQ. The length of the CDR3 is 13 residues. V gave up 0 bases and J gave up 4 bases, with 2 bases separating them. The CDR3 coding sequence is TGCGCCAGCAGCTTGGACGGGGCCAACGTCCTGACTTTC. Translated: CASSLDGANVLTF.

By sample fraction, this clone is medium-sized. At one end the junction does not follow the germline gene, possibly because of a read error. Other DNA sequences of this sample code for an identical CDR3. This sequence joins TRBV13 and TRBJ2-1; TRBD1 agrees at 8 bases. CDR1 and CDR2 (germline): PRHDT, FYEKMQ (reference sequence). The CDR3 has 11 amino acids. CDR3 nucleotides: TGTGCCAGCAGCCTAGGACAGGGTCAGTTCTTC. Translating it yields CASSLGQGQFF.

The chain is built from TRBV7-8 and TRBJ2-7; no clear D. CDR1 is SGHVS, CDR2 FQNEAQ, per germline. The CDR3 contains 15 residues. Trimming removed 1 base from V and 2 bases from J, with 12 bases in between. The CDR3 loop reads CASSLGRTQPYEQYF. In DNA, the CDR3 is TGTGCCAGCAGCTTAGGACGGACCCAACCCTACGAGCAGTACTTC.

This clone was seen at least ten times. This chain links TRBV20-1 with TRBJ1-2; 7 bases line up with TRBD1. The CDR3 has 10 amino acids. The germline V gene encodes CDR1 DFQATT and CDR2 SNEGSKA (reference sequence). Trimming removed 5 bases from V and 6 bases from J; junction bases left unmatched: 0. CDR3 amino acids: CSADRDGYTF. The DNA for the CDR3 is TGCAGTGCTGACAGGGATGGCTACACCTTC.

This clone was found once. This chain joins TRBV20-1 and TRBJ1-1, with TRBD1 as a possible D gene (5 bases). This CDR3 has 14 amino acids. CDR1 is DFQATT and CDR2 is SNEGSKA in the germline V gene (reference sequence). V was trimmed by 7 bases and J by 0 bases, leaving 15 bases between them. CDR3 sequence reads: CSGDLGGLNTEAFF. Here the CDR3 DNA reads TGCAGTGGAGATCTTGGGGGATTGAACACTGAAGCTTTCTTT.

The CDR3 loop reads CASSWQGWTGELFF. CDR3 bases: TGTGCCAGCAGTTGGCAGGGGTGGACCGGGGAGCTGTTTTTT. This chain connects TRBV27 to TRBJ2-2; possible D gene TRBD1, 6 bases. V was shortened by 4 bases and J by 5 bases, with 11 bases between the two germline ends. Germline-derived CDR1 and CDR2 are MNHEY and SMNVEV (reference sequence). This CDR3 region has 14 residues.

This clone was counted at least ten times. This chain uses TRBV10-3 with TRBJ2-5, with 7 bases fitting TRBD2. The length of the CDR3 is 16 residues. V was pared by 4 bases and J by 2 bases, with 10 bases of the junction left unmatched. Germline V CDR1 and CDR2: ENHRY, SYGVKD. The CDR3 spells CAISVGRGSYQETQYF. As DNA, the CDR3 is TGTGCCATCAGTGTGGGGCGGGGGTCCTATCAAGAGACCCAGTACTTC.

As regards this clone: At one boundary the junction diverges from the germline segment, which might be a read error. The chain couples TRBV2 to TRBJ2-2; D unclear. The germline V gene has CDR1 SNHLY and CDR2 FYNNEI. The CDR3 consists of 13 residues. Written as DNA, the CDR3 is TGCGCCAGCAGTGCTTTCCTGGACGGGGAGCTGTTTTTT. Its translation is CASSAFLDGELFF.

This clone is judged medium-sized. The chain links TRBV9 to TRBJ1-3; no definite D call. The CDR3 is made up of 17 amino acids. Trimming took off 0 bases at V and 0 bases at J, with 13 bases between the two ends. Germline values: CDR1 SGDLS, CDR2 YYNGEE. CDR3 coding DNA: TGTGCCAGCAGCGTAGGCCCTCCCCGCAGCTCTGGAAACACCATATATTTT. Encoded protein: CASSVGPPRSSGNTIYF.

The V and J genes are TRBV10-3 and TRBJ2-2; TRBD2 is a possible D gene (6 bases). The CDR3 is 17 amino acids. Trimming shortened V by 10 bases and J by 8 bases, and 29 bases separated the two germline ends. Germline lookup yields CDR1 ENHRY and CDR2 SYGVKD. The CDR3 is CATSGLEGGQITGELFF. CDR3 DNA sequence: TGTGCCACCTCGGGTCTAGAAGGAGGGCAAATCACAGGGGAGCTGTTTTTT.

This clone is classed as medium-sized (0.01 to 0.1%). The rearrangement joins TRBV7-9 to TRBJ2-7, with a tentative D call TRBD1 (6 bases). The CDR3 is 13 amino acids. V was cut by 1 base and J by 4 bases, with 8 bases left in between. The germline gives CDR1 SEHNR, CDR2 FQNEAQ (reference sequence). CDR3 DNA sequence: TGTGCCAGCAGCTTAGAACAGGGTTACGAGCAGTACTTC. Encoded protein: CASSLEQGYEQYF.

This chain links TRBV27 with TRBJ2-1, with 7 positions matching TRBD2. The V and J ends lost 3 bases and 5 bases, in that order; junction bases with no gene match: 4. The CDR3 runs to 14 residues. Germline CDR1 is MNHEY and CDR2 is SMNVEV (reference sequence). CDR3 protein: CASSFGGSHNEQFF. The CDR3 coding sequence is TGTGCCAGCAGTTTCGGGGGGTCGCACAATGAGCAGTTCTTC.

This clone is labeled medium-sized. The chain has TRBV20-1 and TRBJ1-5, with D tentatively TRBD1 (5 bases). Trimming took 0 bases from V and 2 from J, leaving 14 bases between them. The CDR3 length is 16 residues. In germline, CDR1 is DFQATT, CDR2 SNEGSKA (reference sequence). In DNA form, the CDR3 reads TGCAGTGCTAGAGATGCGGGGGTTGGGGGCAATCAGCCCCAGCATTTT. Translated: CSARDAGVGGNQPQHF.